The 11 T cell receptor beta chains below all came from one sample that was sequenced in a study of vaccination effects on CD4 cells after COVID-19. The repertoire was sequenced with immunoSEQ multiplex PCR; TCRdb's copy has only in-frame clones and lacks some. The table includes tens of thousands of clones, more than 80% detected once. Their specific antigens are unknown. Expansion of antigen-specific CD4+ T cells with viral peptide pools was carried out by the ViraFEST assay before sequencing. Subsequent to roughly 9 days of culture, CD4+ T cells were isolated. The source was CD4+ T cells from PBMCs cultured with HCoV-229E spike peptides, collected before COVID-19 vaccination. The receptors here all came from a human donor who received a COVID-19 vaccine.

This chain joins TRBV11-2 and TRBJ2-2, with D possibly matching TRBD2 (6 bases). CDR1 is SGHAT, CDR2 FQNNGV, per germline. The CDR3 consists of 15 residues. V was trimmed by 2 bases and J by 0 bases, leaving 7 bases between them. The CDR3 region is CASSLWGANTGELFF. CDR3 in DNA: TGTGCCAGCAGCTTATGGGGGGCGAACACCGGGGAGCTGTTTTTT.

The chain is built from TRBV12-5 and TRBJ1-2; 9 nucleotides match TRBD1. The CDR3 has 15 amino acids. The J segment lost 2 bases and the V segment lost 6 bases, leaving 7 bases of the junction unmatched. CDR1 and CDR2 (germline): LGHNT, FRNRAP. The CDR3 is CASGRGQGTNYGYTF. DNA of the CDR3: TGTGCTAGTGGCCGCGGACAGGGGACGAACTATGGCTACACCTTC. The full variable domain, completed using reference TRBV12-5 and TRBJ1-2, is DARVTQTPRHKVTEMGQEVTMRCQPILGHNTVFWYRQTMMQGLELLAYFRNRAPLDDSGMPKDRFSAEMPDATLATLKIQPSEPRDSAVYFCASGRGQGTNYGYTFGSGTRLTVV.

This clone came up a few times. The chain couples TRBV2 to TRBJ1-2; D possibly corresponds to TRBD1 (5 bases). Germline V gives CDR1 SNHLY, CDR2 FYNNEI. The V gene lost 8 bases and the J gene lost 0 bases, with 10 bases spanning the gap. This CDR3 has 13 residues. CDR3 in amino acids: CASSDRANYGYTF. CDR3 DNA: TGTGCCAGCTCCGACAGAGCTAACTATGGCTACACCTTC.

The rearrangement uses TRBV9 and TRBJ2-2, with 9 bases lining up with TRBD2. Germline lookup yields CDR1 SGDLS and CDR2 YYNGEE. The V and J ends lost 2 bases and 1 base, in that order; junction bases with no gene match: 18. The CDR3 has 21 amino acids. CDR3 sequence reads: CASSVQPTQTSGDRNTGELFF. The CDR3 bases are TGTGCCAGCAGCGTCCAACCGACACAGACTAGCGGCGACAGGAACACCGGGGAGCTGTTTTTT.

The chain couples TRBV7-3 to TRBJ2-3; D gene ambiguous. Germline lookup yields CDR1 SGHTA and CDR2 FQGTGA. Between the trimmed V and J ends, which lost 2 bases and 0 bases, there was a span of 12 bases. The CDR3 length is 16 residues. DNA for the CDR3: TGTGCCAGCAGCTTATGGCAGCCTACTAGCACAGATACGCAGTATTTT. Protein product: CASSLWQPTSTDTQYF.

The rearrangement uses TRBV7-9 and TRBJ2-1; D gene unclear. CDR3 size: 16 residues. Germline V lookup: CDR1 SEHNR, CDR2 FQNEAQ (reference sequence). Deletions cut 1 base from V and 0 bases from J, with 10 bases between. The CDR3 DNA sequence: TGTGCCAGCAGCTTAGAAGGCCCCTGCTCCTACAATGAGCAGTTCTTC. Residues: CASSLEGPCSYNEQFF.

The genes are TRBV2 and TRBJ1-5; the match to TRBD1 covers 7 bases. The V and J ends lost 5 bases and 7 bases, in that order; junction bases with no gene match: 8. This CDR3 is built from 14 residues. CDR1 is SNHLY and CDR2 is FYNNEI in the germline V gene. The CDR3 DNA reads TGTGCCAGCAGTCCTTCGAGGGGGCAGCAGCCCCAGCATTTT. Translated, it gives CASSPSRGQQPQHF. Based on the CDR3 plus reference TRBV2 and TRBJ1-5, the full variable domain is EPEVTQTPSHQVTQMGQEVILRCVPISNHLYFYWYRQILGQKVEFLVSFYNNEISEKSEIFDDQFSVERPDGSNFTLKIRSTKLEDSAMYFCASSPSRGQQPQHFGDGTRLSIL.

The rearrangement joins TRBV9 to TRBJ2-5; no definite D call. The germline V gene encodes CDR1 SGDLS and CDR2 YYNGEE. The CDR3 runs 13 residues. V was cut by 4 bases and J by 2 bases, with 9 bases left in between. The DNA of the CDR3 is TGTGCCAGCAGCATGCGTGGGCAAGAGACCCAGTACTTC. This sequence encodes CASSMRGQETQYF.

In its sample, this clone was seen a few times. The chain carries TRBV7-3 and TRBJ2-3; D may be TRBD1 or TRBD2 (6 bases each). The V end lost 4 bases, the J end lost 3 bases, and 11 bases lay between the germline ends. This CDR3 has 14 residues. CDR1 is SGHTA, CDR2 FQGTGA, per germline. CDR3 bases: TGTGCCAGCAGCTGGGGGGCGGTAACAGATACGCAGTATTTT. It encodes CASSWGAVTDTQYF.

The chain links TRBV18 to TRBJ2-7; TRBD1 is a possible D gene (7 bases). The CDR3 totals 12 residues. With 4 bases removed from V and 7 bases from J, the gap between germline ends came to 11 bases. Germline lookup yields CDR1 KGHSH and CDR2 LQKENI. The CDR3 DNA reads as TGTGCCAGCTCACGGGACAGCGGGGAGCAGTACGTC. Its protein product is CASSRDSGEQYV.

This chain links TRBV7-3 with TRBJ2-1; a weak D match, TRBD1 (6 bases). The CDR3 length is 16 residues. V was trimmed by 5 bases and J by 6 bases, leaving 20 bases between them. The V gene's germline CDR1 is SGHTA and CDR2 FQGTGA. The CDR3 spells CASSIKTGHGANEQFF. The CDR3, as DNA: TGTGCCAGCAGCATAAAAACGGGACATGGGGCCAATGAGCAGTTCTTC.